This T cell receptor beta chain was sequenced in a study of OX40 agonist ivuxolimab in advanced cancers. At the level of the study: Partial responses were observed in three patients, of whom one had hepatocellular carcinoma and two had cutaneous melanoma.

Trimming took off 5 bases at V and 4 bases at J, with 11 bases between the two ends. The germline V gene has CDR1 SGHTA and CDR2 FQGNSA. The CDR3 length is 14 residues. Libraries were prepared by immunoSEQ multiplex PCR; TCRdb keeps only in-frame clonotypes and omits some of them. The repertoire holds some 46,000 clones, around 90% seen once, with 12% in the top ten. V usage is TRBV7-2 and J usage is TRBJ2-2, with D maybe TRBD1 (5 bases). The receptor was isolated from an adult with an advanced solid tumor such as melanoma, head and neck, liver or kidney cancer. The input for sequencing was CD4+ or CD8+ T cells sorted from blood, taken in a trial of the OX40 agonist ivuxolimab. CDR3 sequence: CASSRQPVTGELFF. The CDR3 DNA follows: TGTGCCAGCAGCCGACAGCCTGTCACCGGGGAGCTGTTTTTT. Looking up the rest from reference TRBV7-2 and TRBJ2-2 gives the full variable domain: GAGVSQSPSNKVTEKGKDVELRCDPISGHTALYWYRQSLGQGLEFLIYFQGNSAPDKSGLPSDRFSAERTGGSVSTLTIQRTQQEDSAVYLCASSRQPVTGELFFGEGSRLTVL.